These T cell receptor beta chains were read from a single sample in a study of blood T cell repertoires in COVID-19. Here immunoSEQ multiplex PCR was the method, and the copy in TCRdb shows in-frame clones only, minus some. This table has about 140,000 clones, approximately 80% appearing once. The source material was peripheral blood. The receptors were gathered from a human donor in a cohort sampled during active COVID-19. Each CDR3 is given with its conserved first and last residue. Each record gives: J gene, V gene, clone size, CDR3 length, D gene, CDR3 DNA, CDR3 protein. D genes are given only for firm matches. Size tells how often a clone was seen (once, few, many) or the class of an expanded clone, and some rows leave it out.

J: TRBJ2-2
V: TRBV6-9
size: -
length: 17
D: TRBD1
DNA: TGTGCCAGCAGTTGCGCGACAGGGATAAGTGGGACCGGGGAGCTGTTTTTT
CDR3: CASSCATGISGTGELFF

J: TRBJ2-5
V: TRBV6-5
size: -
length: 14
D: TRBD1
DNA: TGTGCCACCCGGAAATTAACAGGGGGGGAGACCCAGTACTTC
CDR3: CATRKLTGGETQYF

J: TRBJ1-5
V: TRBV4-2
size: -
length: 15
D: -
DNA: TGTGCCAGCAGCCAGGAGACAGACGGTTATCAGCCCCAGCATTTT
CDR3: CASSQETDGYQPQHF

J: TRBJ2-4
V: TRBV7-2
size: -
length: 14
D: -
DNA: TGTGCCAGCAGCCAAGACAGCAGTAAAAACATTCAGTACTTC
CDR3: CASSQDSSKNIQYF

J: TRBJ2-2
V: TRBV18
size: -
length: 16
D: -
DNA: TGTGCCAGCTCACCGGCGGACACCCGCTACACCGGGGAGCTGTTTTTT
CDR3: CASSPADTRYTGELFF

J: TRBJ1-2
V: TRBV5-4
size: -
length: 14
D: TRBD1
DNA: TGTGCCAGCAGCTCCGGGACAGGGGACTATGGCTACACCTTC
CDR3: CASSSGTGDYGYTF

J: TRBJ1-5
V: TRBV10-3
size: -
length: 14
D: -
DNA: TGTGCCATCAGTGAGTTAGATAGCAATCAGCCCCAGCATTTT
CDR3: CAISELDSNQPQHF

J: TRBJ2-5
V: TRBV7-2
size: -
length: 16
D: TRBD2
DNA: TGTGCCAGCAGCTTTACTAGCGGGGGGGCTGGGGAGACCCAGTACTTC
CDR3: CASSFTSGGAGETQYF

J: TRBJ1-3
V: TRBV15
size: -
length: 17
D: -
DNA: TGTGCCACCAGGGAACTTCCCCCTGGGACTCTTCAGGACACCATATATTTT
CDR3: CATRELPPGTLQDTIYF

J: TRBJ2-2
V: TRBV7-6
size: -
length: 15
D: -
DNA: TGTGCCAGCAGCCCTACAGGGCCTAACACCGGGGAGCTGTTTTTT
CDR3: CASSPTGPNTGELFF

J: TRBJ2-7
V: TRBV27
size: -
length: 15
D: -
DNA: TGTGCCAGCAGTTATCAGGGTTCGAGCTCCTACGAGCAGTACTTC
CDR3: CASSYQGSSSYEQYF

J: TRBJ1-3
V: TRBV7-6
size: once
length: 16
D: -
DNA: TGTGCCAGCAGCTTAGACAGTTCCTCCTCTGGAAACACCATATATTTT
CDR3: CASSLDSSSSGNTIYF

J: TRBJ2-5
V: TRBV4-1
size: once
length: 15
D: TRBD1
DNA: TGCGCCAGCAGCCAAGTGTGGACAGGGAGAGAGACCCAGTACTTC
CDR3: CASSQVWTGRETQYF

J: TRBJ2-1
V: TRBV13
size: -
length: 21
D: TRBD2
DNA: TGTGCCAGCAGCTTAGTATGGGGGCCATCGGGGACTAGCGGGGTAAGGAATGAGCAGTTCTTC
CDR3: CASSLVWGPSGTSGVRNEQFF

J: TRBJ1-2
V: TRBV19
size: -
length: 15
D: -
DNA: TGTGCCAGTACTACCAACTGGGCAGGGGAAGGTGGCTACACCTTC
CDR3: CASTTNWAGEGGYTF

J: TRBJ2-5
V: TRBV11-3
size: -
length: 13
D: -
DNA: TGTGCCAGCAGCTCCCGCAGCGGTGGGACCCAGTACTTC
CDR3: CASSSRSGGTQYF

J: TRBJ2-1
V: TRBV5-1
size: few
length: 15
D: TRBD2
DNA: TGCGCCAGCAGCCGTAGCGGGGGGAGAGGCAATGAGCAGTTCTTC
CDR3: CASSRSGGRGNEQFF

J: TRBJ1-1
V: TRBV6-5
size: -
length: 11
D: -
DNA: TGTGCCAGCCTTAGAAACACTGAAGCTTTCTTT
CDR3: CASLRNTEAFF

J: TRBJ1-1
V: TRBV5-4
size: -
length: 15
D: TRBD1
DNA: TGTGCCAGCAGCGCTGGGGGGACAGGGGGGACTGAAGCTTTCTTT
CDR3: CASSAGGTGGTEAFF

J: TRBJ1-1
V: TRBV6-2/TRBV6-3
size: -
length: 13
D: -
DNA: TGTGCCAGCAGTTCCAGGGCGGACACTGAAGCTTTCTTT
CDR3: CASSSRADTEAFF

J: TRBJ1-2
V: TRBV2
size: -
length: 14
D: -
DNA: TGTGCCAGCAGTGATGGCCAGGCTCTCTATGGCTACACCTTC
CDR3: CASSDGQALYGYTF

J: TRBJ2-3
V: TRBV29-1
size: -
length: 12
D: -
DNA: TGCAGCGTTGCGACAGGCACAGATACGCAGTATTTT
CDR3: CSVATGTDTQYF

J: TRBJ2-5
V: TRBV6-5
size: -
length: 14
D: TRBD2
DNA: TGTGCCAGCAGTCGACTAGCGGGAGGCGAGACCCAGTACTTC
CDR3: CASSRLAGGETQYF

J: TRBJ2-5
V: TRBV29-1
size: -
length: 14
D: TRBD1
DNA: TGCAGCGTTGAGAGGGGACAGCTCCAAGAGACCCAGTACTTC
CDR3: CSVERGQLQETQYF

J: TRBJ1-5
V: TRBV7-3
size: -
length: 18
D: -
DNA: TGTGCCAGCAGCTTGGTTAAGGGACACCTCTATAGCAATCAGCCCCAGCATTTT
CDR3: CASSLVKGHLYSNQPQHF

J: TRBJ1-1
V: TRBV7-2
size: -
length: 14
D: -
DNA: TGTGCCAGCAGCTTAATGGGGCTGAACACTGAAGCTTTCTTT
CDR3: CASSLMGLNTEAFF

J: TRBJ2-7
V: TRBV6-5
size: -
length: 13
D: -
DNA: TGTGCCAGCAGCCCCGCTAGCTCCTACGAGCAGTACTTC
CDR3: CASSPASSYEQYF

J: TRBJ2-1
V: TRBV7-9
size: -
length: 15
D: -
DNA: TGTGCCAGCAGCTTAGACCGGTCCTCCTACAATGAGCAGTTCTTC
CDR3: CASSLDRSSYNEQFF

J: TRBJ1-4
V: TRBV30
size: -
length: 16
D: -
DNA: TGTGCCTGGACTCTGGGGGCCTCGTTCACTAATGAAAAACTGTTTTTT
CDR3: CAWTLGASFTNEKLFF

J: TRBJ2-3
V: TRBV12-2
size: -
length: 22
D: -
DNA: TGTGCAAGTCGCTTAGCATTACCACGCTGTAGCGGGGGGGCCCAAAACACAGATACGCAGTATTTT
CDR3: CASRLALPRCSGGAQNTDTQYF

J: TRBJ1-1
V: TRBV21-1
size: -
length: 11
D: -
DNA: TGTGCCAGCAACCGGAGTGCTGAAGCTTTCTTT
CDR3: CASNRSAEAFF

J: TRBJ1-1
V: TRBV2
size: -
length: 15
D: -
DNA: TGTGCCAGCAGAGGACCGACAGCTACGAACACTGAAGCTTTCTTT
CDR3: CASRGPTATNTEAFF

J: TRBJ1-5
V: TRBV30
size: -
length: 17
D: TRBD1
DNA: TGTGCCCCCCCCGGACAGGGGCCACTTTATAGCAATCAGCCCCAGCATTTT
CDR3: CAPPGQGPLYSNQPQHF